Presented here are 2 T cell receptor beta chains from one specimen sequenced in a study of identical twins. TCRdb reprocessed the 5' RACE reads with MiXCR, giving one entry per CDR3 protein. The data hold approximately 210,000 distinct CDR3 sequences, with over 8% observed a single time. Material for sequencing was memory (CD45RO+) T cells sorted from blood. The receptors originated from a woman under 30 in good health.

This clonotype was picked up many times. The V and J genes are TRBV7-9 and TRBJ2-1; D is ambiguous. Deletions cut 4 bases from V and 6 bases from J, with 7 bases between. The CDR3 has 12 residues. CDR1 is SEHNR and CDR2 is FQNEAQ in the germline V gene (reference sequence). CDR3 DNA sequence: TGTGCCAGCAGCTCATTGATCAATGAGCAGTTCTTC. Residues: CASSSLINEQFF.

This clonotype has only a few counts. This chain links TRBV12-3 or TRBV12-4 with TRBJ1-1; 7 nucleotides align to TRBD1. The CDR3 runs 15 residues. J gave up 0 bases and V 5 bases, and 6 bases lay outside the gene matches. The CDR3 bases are TGTGCCAGCAGTCTCTGGACAGGAGTGAACACTGAAGCTTTCTTT. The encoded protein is CASSLWTGVNTEAFF.